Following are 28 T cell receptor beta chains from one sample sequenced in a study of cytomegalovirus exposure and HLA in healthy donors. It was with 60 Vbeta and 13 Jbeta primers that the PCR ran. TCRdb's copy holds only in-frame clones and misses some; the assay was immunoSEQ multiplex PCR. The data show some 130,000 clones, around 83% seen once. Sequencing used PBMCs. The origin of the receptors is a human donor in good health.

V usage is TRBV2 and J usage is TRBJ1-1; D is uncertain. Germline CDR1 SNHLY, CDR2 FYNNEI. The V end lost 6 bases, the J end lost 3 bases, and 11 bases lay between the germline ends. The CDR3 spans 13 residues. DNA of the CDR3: TGTGCCAGCAGCGAGACTATCTACACTGAAGCTTTCTTT. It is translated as CASSETIYTEAFF.

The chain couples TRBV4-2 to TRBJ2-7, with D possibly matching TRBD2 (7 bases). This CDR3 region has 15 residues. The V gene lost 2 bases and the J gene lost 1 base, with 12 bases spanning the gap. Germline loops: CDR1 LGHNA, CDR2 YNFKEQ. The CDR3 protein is CASSQTGGQSYEQYF. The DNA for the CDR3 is TGTGCCAGCAGCCAAACGGGAGGACAGTCCTACGAGCAGTACTTC.

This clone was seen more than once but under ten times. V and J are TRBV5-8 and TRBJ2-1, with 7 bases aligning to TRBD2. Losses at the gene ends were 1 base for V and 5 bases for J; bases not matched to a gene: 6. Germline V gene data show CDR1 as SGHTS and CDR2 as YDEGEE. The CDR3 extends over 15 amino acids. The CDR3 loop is CASSLMASGNNEQFF. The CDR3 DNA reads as TGTGCCAGCAGCTTGATGGCTAGCGGAAACAATGAGCAGTTCTTC.

The CDR3 here is CASSIGFGDYEQYF. The CDR3 nucleotides read TGTGCCAGTAGTATCGGGTTCGGGGATTACGAGCAGTACTTC. V and J are TRBV19 and TRBJ2-7; D might be TRBD2 (5 bases). CDR3 length equals 14 residues. Trimming shortened V by 3 bases and J by 4 bases, and 13 bases separated the two germline ends. Germline V gives CDR1 LNHDA, CDR2 SQIVND (reference sequence).

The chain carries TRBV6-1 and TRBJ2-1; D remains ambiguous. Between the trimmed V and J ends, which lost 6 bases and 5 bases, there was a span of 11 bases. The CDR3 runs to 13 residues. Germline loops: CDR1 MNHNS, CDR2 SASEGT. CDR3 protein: CASRIGQNNEQFF. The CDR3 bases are TGTGCCAGCAGAATCGGTCAAAACAATGAGCAGTTCTTC.

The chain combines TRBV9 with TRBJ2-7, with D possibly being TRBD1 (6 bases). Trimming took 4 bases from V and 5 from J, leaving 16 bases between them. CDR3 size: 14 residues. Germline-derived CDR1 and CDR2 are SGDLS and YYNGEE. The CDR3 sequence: CASSPGQGHHEQYF. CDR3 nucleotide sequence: TGTGCCAGCAGCCCGGGGCAGGGGCACCACGAGCAGTACTTC. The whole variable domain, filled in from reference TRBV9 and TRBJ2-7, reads DSGVTQTPKHLITATGQRVTLRCSPRSGDLSVYWYQQSLDQGLQFLIQYYNGEERAKGNILERFSAQQFPDLHSELNLSSLELGDSALYFCASSPGQGHHEQYFGPGTRLTVT.

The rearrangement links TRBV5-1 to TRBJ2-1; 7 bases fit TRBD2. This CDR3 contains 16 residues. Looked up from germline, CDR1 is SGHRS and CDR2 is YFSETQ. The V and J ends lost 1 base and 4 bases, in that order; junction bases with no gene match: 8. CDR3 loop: CASSLYRAGSYNEQFF. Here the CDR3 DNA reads TGCGCCAGCAGCTTGTATAGAGCGGGGTCATACAATGAGCAGTTCTTC.

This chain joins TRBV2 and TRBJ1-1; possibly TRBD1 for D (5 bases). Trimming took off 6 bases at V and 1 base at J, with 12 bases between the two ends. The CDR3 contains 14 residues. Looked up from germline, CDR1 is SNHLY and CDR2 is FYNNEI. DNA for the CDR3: TGTGCCAGCAGCGGACAACGAGGGAACACTGAAGCTTTCTTT. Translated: CASSGQRGNTEAFF.

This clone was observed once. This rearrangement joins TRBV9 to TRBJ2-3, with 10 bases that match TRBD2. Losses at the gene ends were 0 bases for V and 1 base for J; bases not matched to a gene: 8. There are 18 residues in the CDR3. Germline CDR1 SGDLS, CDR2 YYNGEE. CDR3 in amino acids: CASSVVALAGARTDTQYF. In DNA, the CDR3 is TGTGCCAGCAGCGTAGTGGCGCTAGCGGGGGCGCGCACAGATACGCAGTATTTT.

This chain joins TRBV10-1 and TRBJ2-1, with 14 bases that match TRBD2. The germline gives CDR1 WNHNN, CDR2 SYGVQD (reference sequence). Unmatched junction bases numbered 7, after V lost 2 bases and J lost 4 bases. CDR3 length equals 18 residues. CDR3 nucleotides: TGCGCCAGCAGTGAGGTTAGGACTAGCGGGGGGAATTACAATGAGCAGTTCTTC. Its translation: CASSEVRTSGGNYNEQFF.

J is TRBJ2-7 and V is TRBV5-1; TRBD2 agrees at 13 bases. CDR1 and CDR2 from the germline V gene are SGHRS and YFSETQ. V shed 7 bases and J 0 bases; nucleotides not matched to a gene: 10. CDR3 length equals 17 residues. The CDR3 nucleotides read TGCGCCAGCGCTTTGGAACTAGCGGGGGGGACCTCCTACGAGCAGTACTTC. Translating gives CASALELAGGTSYEQYF.

Here the CDR3 DNA reads TGCAGTGCCTTAGGGGGCCCGTTGCGGTATTTT. Translated: CSALGGPLRYF. V and J are TRBV20-1 and TRBJ2-3; 7 bases line up with TRBD1. The CDR3 length is 11 residues. The germline CDR1 and CDR2 sequences are DFQATT and SNEGSKA (reference sequence). V was clipped by 6 bases and J by 14 bases; unmatched bases: 11.

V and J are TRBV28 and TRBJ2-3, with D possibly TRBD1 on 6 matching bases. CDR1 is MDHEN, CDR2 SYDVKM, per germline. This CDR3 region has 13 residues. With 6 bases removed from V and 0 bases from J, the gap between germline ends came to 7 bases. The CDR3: CASRDSSTDTQYF. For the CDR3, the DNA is TGTGCCAGCAGGGACAGTAGCACAGATACGCAGTATTTT.

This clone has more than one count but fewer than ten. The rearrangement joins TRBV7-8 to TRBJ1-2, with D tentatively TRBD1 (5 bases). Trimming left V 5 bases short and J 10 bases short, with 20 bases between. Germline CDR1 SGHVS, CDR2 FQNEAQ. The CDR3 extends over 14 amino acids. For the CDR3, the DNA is TGTGCCAGCAGCCGGGAGAGGGGCTACACTTACTACACCTTC. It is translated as CASSRERGYTYYTF.

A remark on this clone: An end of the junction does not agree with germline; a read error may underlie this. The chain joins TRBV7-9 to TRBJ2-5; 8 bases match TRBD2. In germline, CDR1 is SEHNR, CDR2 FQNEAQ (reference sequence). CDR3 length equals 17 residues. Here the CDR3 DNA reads TGTTCCAGCAGCTTAGGGGCGGGGGGCACGTACCAAGAGACCCAGTACTTC. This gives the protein CSSSLGAGGTYQETQYF.

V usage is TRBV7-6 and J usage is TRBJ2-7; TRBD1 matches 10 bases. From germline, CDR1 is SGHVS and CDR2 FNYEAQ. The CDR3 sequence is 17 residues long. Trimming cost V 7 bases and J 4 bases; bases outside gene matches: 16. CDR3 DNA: TGTGCCAGCATTCGGGACAGGGGAGATCACAAGGAGTACGAGCAGTACTTC. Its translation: CASIRDRGDHKEYEQYF.

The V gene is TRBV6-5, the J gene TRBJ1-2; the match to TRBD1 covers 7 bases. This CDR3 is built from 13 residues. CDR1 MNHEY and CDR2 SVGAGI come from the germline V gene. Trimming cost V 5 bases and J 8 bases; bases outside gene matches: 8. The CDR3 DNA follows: TGTGCCAGCAGTGGTGACAGGGTCGGGGGCTACACCTTC. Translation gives CASSGDRVGGYTF.

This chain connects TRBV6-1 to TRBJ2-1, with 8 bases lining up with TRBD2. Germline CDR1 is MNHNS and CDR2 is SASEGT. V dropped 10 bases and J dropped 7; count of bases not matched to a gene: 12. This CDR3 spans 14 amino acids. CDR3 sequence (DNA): TGTGCCACCTACACGGGGGGGTTTTTGAATGAGCAGTTCTTC. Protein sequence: CATYTGGFLNEQFF.

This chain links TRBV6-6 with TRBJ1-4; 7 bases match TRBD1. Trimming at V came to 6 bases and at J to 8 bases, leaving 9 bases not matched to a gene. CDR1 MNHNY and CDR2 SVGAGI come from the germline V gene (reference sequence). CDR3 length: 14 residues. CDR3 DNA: TGTGCCAGCAGGGTTAGGGACAGTGGCGAAAAACTGTTTTTT. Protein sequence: CASRVRDSGEKLFF.

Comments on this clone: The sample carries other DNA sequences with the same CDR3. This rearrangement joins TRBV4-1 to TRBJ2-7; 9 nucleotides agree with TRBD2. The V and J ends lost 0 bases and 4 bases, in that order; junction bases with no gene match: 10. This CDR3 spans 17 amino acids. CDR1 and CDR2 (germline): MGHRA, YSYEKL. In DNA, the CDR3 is TGCGCCAGCAGCCAAGATCGGCTGGCGGGGGGGCGGTACGAGCAGTACTTC. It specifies CASSQDRLAGGRYEQYF.

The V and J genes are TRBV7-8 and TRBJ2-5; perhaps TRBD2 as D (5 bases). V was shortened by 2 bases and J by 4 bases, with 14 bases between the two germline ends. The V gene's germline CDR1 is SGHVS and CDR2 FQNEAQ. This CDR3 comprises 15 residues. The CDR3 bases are TGTGCCAGCAGCTTACGGCCTCACGGAGGAGAGACCCAGTACTTC. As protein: CASSLRPHGGETQYF.

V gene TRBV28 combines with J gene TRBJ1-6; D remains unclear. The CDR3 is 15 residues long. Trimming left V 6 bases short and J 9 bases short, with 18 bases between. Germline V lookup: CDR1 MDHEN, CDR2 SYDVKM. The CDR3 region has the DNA TGTGCCAGCAGGGGAGGGTCGTTCTTGGGTTCACCCCTCCACTTT. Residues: CASRGGSFLGSPLHF.

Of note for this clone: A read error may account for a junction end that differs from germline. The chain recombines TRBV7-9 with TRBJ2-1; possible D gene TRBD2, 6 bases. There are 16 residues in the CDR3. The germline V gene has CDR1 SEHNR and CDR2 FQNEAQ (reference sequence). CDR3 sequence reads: CSSSSLWAGFTDEQFF. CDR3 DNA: TGTTCCAGCAGCTCCCTCTGGGCGGGGTTTACCGATGAGCAGTTCTTC.

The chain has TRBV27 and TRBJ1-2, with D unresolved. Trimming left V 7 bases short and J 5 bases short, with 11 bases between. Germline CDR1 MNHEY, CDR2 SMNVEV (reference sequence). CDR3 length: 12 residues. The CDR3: CASMGSAYGYTF. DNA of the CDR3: TGTGCCAGCATGGGTAGCGCGTATGGCTACACCTTC.

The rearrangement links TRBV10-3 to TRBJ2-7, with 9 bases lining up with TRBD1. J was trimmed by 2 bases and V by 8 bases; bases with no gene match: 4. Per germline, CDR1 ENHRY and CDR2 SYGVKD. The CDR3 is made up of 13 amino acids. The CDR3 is CAISGQGPYEQYF. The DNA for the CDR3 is TGTGCCATCTCGGGACAGGGCCCCTACGAGCAGTACTTC.

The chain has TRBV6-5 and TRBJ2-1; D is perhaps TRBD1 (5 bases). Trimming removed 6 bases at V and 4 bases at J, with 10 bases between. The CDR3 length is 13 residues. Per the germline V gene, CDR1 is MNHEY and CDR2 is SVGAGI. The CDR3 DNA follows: TGTGCCAGCAGCCCAGGACAATACAATGAGCAGTTCTTC. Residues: CASSPGQYNEQFF.

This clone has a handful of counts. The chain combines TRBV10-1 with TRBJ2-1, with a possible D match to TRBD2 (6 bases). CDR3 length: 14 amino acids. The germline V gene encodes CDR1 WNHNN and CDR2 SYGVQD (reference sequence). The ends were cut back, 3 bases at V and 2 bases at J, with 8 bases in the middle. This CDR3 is CASSDAGPYNEQFF. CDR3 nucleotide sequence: TGCGCCAGCAGTGACGCGGGGCCCTACAATGAGCAGTTCTTC.

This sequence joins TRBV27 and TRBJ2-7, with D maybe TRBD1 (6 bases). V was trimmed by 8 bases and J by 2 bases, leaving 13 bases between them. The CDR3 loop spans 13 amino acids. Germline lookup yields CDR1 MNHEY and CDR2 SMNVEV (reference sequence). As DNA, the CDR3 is TGTGCCAGCGGGGTGGACAGCGCCTACGAGCAGTACTTC. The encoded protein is CASGVDSAYEQYF.